The present entry profiles one T cell receptor beta chain with its context. Its antigen target is currently unknown. Base qualities were left out, and no much larger clone turns up one base away. A second Seattle source provided samples from volunteer blood donors who had recovered from COVID-19. Whole blood was collected in K2EDTA tubes by collaborating institutions according to the institutions' own protocols. For TCRbeta analysis, collaborators shipped samples as frozen whole blood, isolated PBMCs, or DNA extracted from either of those sample types. The CDR3 starts with the cysteine, ends with the phenylalanine, and has 12 residues. Only the CDR3 part of the read is kept: 36 bases, read in frame from the first base. Sequences ENHRY (CDR1) and SYGVKD (CDR2) are obtained from the germline V gene. Deletion took 10 bases off V and 2 bases off J, with a span of 11 bases between the germline ends. TCRbeta CDR3 regions were amplified from genomic DNA by means of the immunoSEQ Assay, a bias-controlled multiplex PCR. The study's own analysis went as follows. Within the assay, amplification of reference gene primers was used to estimate how many nucleated cells each sample contained. To quantify the absolute abundance of each unique TCRbeta CDR3 rearrangement, sequence reads were collapsed and filtered. For each sample, productive Simpson clonality was calculated as the square root of Simpson's diversity index across productive rearrangements. This immuneACCESS table, as held by TCRdb, lists in-frame sequences with V and J called but not all clones. Of the missing ones, under half trace to an unresolved V gene in checked studies; the others have no known cause. The V and J calls and clone size come from that table; D and trimming were worked out from the DNA. Here the sample has fewer than 200,000 clones; about four fifths occur a single time. Together, the top ten hold roughly 19% of the sample.

The data were taken from a study of blood T cell repertoires in COVID-19 (dated by TCRdb to the early 2020s). About the investigation overall: The collaborator samples originated in the United States, Italy and Spain and spanned the acute and convalescent phases of COVID-19. The prospective study material was composed of cDNA or gDNA derived from T cells, B-cell-depleted T cells, or PBMCs. The sample metadata nearly always contained a de-identified subject ID, COVID-19 status, age in years and sex. Where available, HLA class I and class II types were taken from metadata supplied by the sample provider and were not determined by assay-based typing. The dataset comprised deeply sampled blood TCRbeta repertoires from subjects exposed to, actively infected with, or recovered from COVID-19. The samples were drawn from the first 160 participants of the ongoing ImmuneRACE study and from under 1,500 subjects provided by 6 global collaborators. The repertoires were released in a freely available public database intended as a resource for research on the immune response to SARS-CoV-2. Study-level results and caveats: The quantity of clinical and demographic metadata differed by source and by participant and was supplied without curation.

Sequenced sample: peripheral blood. The receptor chain draws on TRBV10-3 and TRBJ1-2; no D gene call is confident. This TCR came from a woman aged 65 to 85 who had recovered from COVID-19. The DNA is TGTGCCAGCGGCGGCGGCAACTATGGCTACACCTTC. This sequence encodes CASGGGNYGYTF.